This T cell receptor beta chain was observed in a study of T cell responses to AZD1222 COVID-19 vaccine. Generated by immunoSEQ multiplex PCR, the TCRdb table keeps only in-frame clones and is missing some. The table lists some 200,000 clones, around 90% of them singletons. The CDR3 is 12 residues long. CDR1 is LNHDA, CDR2 SQIVND, per germline (reference sequence). V shed 1 base and J shed 7 bases, with 7 bases lying between them. Points from the study as a whole: With dominance at 160-218 and 743-854, vaccine-associated CD4 TCRs spanned spike. Unmutated regions of variants are reportedly targeted by nearly half of spike-specific TCRs. Only a handful of individuals given AZD1222 were seropositive at baseline.

About this clone itself: Its cognate antigen is unknown. Different DNA sequences within this sample yield the same CDR3.

This TCR came from an adult who received the MenACWY meningococcal vaccine as a control. The chain has TRBV19 and TRBJ2-5, with a weak D call TRBD2 (5 bases). The material sequenced was peripheral blood, taken 28 days after the second dose of the MenACWY control vaccine. The CDR3 reads CASSIGAGTQYF. The CDR3 DNA reads TGTGCCAGTAGTATAGGGGCGGGGACCCAGTACTTC.